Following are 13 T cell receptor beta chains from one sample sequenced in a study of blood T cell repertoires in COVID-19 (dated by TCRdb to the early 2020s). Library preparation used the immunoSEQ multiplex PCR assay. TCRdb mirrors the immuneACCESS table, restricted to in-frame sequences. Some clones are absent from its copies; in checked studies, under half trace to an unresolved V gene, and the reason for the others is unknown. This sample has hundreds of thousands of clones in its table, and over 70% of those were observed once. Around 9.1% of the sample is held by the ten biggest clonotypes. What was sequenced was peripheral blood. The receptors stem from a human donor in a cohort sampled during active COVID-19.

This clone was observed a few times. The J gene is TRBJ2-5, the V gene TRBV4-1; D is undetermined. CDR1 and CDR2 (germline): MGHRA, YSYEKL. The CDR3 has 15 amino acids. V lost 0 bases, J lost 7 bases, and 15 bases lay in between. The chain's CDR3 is CASSQDPRTFRTQYF. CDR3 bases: TGCGCCAGCAGCCAAGATCCGCGAACGTTCCGGACCCAGTACTTC.

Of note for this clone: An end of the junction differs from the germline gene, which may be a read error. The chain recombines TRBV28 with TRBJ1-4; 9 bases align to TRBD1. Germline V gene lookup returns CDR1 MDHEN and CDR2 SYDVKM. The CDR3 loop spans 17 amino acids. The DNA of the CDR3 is TGTGCCAGCAGTATCGCCGGGACAGGGACTGTTAATAAAAAACTGTTTTTT. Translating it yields CASSIAGTGTVNKKLFF.

The CDR3 nucleotides are TGTGCCAGCAGTGAAAGGTGGATCGAGCGGGAGGAACTAGATACGCAGTATTTT. Protein product: CASSERWIEREELDTQYF. The chain is built from TRBV25-1 and TRBJ2-3; TRBD2 matches 9 bases. Per the germline V gene, CDR1 is MGHDK and CDR2 is SYGVNS. The J segment lost 5 bases and the V segment lost 2 bases, leaving 14 bases of the junction unmatched. CDR3 length: 18 amino acids.

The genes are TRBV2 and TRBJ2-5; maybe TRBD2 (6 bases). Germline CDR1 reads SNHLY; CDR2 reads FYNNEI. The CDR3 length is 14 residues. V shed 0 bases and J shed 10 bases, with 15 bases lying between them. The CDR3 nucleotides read TGTGCCAGCAGTGAAGCGCGGGGTAACATTGGCCAGTACTTC. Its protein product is CASSEARGNIGQYF.

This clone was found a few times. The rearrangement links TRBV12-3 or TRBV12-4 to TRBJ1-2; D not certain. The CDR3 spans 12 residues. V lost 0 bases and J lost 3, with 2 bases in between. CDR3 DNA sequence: TGTGCCAGCAGTTTAGCCTACTATGGCTACACCTTC. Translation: CASSLAYYGYTF.

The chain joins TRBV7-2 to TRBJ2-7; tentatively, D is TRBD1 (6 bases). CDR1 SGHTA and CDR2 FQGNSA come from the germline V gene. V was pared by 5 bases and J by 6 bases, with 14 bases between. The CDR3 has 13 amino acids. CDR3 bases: TGTGCCAGCAGCCGAACAGGGTTGAGCGAGCAGTACTTC. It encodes CASSRTGLSEQYF. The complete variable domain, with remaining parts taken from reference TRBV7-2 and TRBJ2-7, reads GAGVSQSPSNKVTEKGKDVELRCDPISGHTALYWYRQSLGQGLEFLIYFQGNSAPDKSGLPSDRFSAERTGGSVSTLTIQRTQQEDSAVYLCASSRTGLSEQYFGPGTRLTVT.

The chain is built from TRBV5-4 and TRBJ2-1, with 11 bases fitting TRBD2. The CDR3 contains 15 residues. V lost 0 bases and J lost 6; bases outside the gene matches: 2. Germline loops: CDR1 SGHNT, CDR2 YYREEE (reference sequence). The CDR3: CASSLGSGRANEQFF. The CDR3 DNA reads TGTGCCAGCAGCTTGGGTAGCGGGAGGGCCAATGAGCAGTTCTTC.

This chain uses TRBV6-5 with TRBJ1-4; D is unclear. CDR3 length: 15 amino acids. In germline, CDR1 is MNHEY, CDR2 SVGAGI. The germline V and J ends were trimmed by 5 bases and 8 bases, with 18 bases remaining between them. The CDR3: CASSRGKGSGEKLFF. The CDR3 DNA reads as TGTGCCAGCAGTCGAGGGAAGGGCTCTGGCGAAAAACTGTTTTTT.

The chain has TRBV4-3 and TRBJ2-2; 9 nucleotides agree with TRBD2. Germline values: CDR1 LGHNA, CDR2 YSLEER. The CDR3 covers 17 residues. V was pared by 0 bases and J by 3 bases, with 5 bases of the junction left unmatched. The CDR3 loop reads CASSQDEAGGHTGELFF. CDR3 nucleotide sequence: TGCGCCAGCAGCCAAGATGAGGCGGGGGGGCACACCGGGGAGCTGTTTTTT.

CDR3 nucleotide sequence: TGTGCCAGCAGTGACGAGTACGAGCAGTACTTC. The encoded protein is CASSDEYEQYF. The chain links TRBV2 to TRBJ2-7, with D unclear. Germline V lookup: CDR1 SNHLY, CDR2 FYNNEI. V was pared by 3 bases and J by 4 bases, with 4 bases between. This CDR3 has 11 residues.

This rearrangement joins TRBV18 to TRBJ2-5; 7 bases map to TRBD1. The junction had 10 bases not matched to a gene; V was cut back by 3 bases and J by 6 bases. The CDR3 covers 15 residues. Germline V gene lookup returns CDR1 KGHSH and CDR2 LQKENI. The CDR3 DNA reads TGTGCCAGCTCACCTACAGTGACAGGGAGAAAGACCCAGTACTTC. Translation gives CASSPTVTGRKTQYF.

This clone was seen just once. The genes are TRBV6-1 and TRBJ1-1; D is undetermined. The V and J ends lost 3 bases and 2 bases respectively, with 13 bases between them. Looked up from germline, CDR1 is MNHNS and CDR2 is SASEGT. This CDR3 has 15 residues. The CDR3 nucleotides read TGTGCCAGCAGTGACGCCGGGAGTATTAACACTGAAGCTTTCTTT. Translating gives CASSDAGSINTEAFF.

The CDR3 region has the DNA TGCGCCAGCAGCCAAGTAACAGCCCAAGAGACCCAGTACTTC. This gives the protein CASSQVTAQETQYF. The chain is built from TRBV4-1 and TRBJ2-5; no reliable D call. Germline CDR1 and CDR2: MGHRA and YSYEKL. CDR3 length: 14 amino acids. Deletions cut 1 base from V and 1 base from J, with 7 bases between.